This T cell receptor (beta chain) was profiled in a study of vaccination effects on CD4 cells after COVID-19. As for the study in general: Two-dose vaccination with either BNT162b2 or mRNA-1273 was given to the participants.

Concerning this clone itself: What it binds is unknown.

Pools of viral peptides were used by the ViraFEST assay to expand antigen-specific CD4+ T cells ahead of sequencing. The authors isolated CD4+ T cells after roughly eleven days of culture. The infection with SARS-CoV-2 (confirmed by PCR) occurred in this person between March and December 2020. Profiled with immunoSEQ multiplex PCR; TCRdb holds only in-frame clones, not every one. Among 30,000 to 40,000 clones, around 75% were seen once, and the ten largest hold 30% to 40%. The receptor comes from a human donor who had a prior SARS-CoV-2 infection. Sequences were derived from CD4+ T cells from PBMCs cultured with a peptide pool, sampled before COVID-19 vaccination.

The CDR3 coding sequence is TGTGCCAGCAGCCGGCAAAACTCTGGAAACACCATATATTTT. Translating it yields CASSRQNSGNTIYF. This chain links TRBV3-1 (or the pseudogene TRBV3-2) with TRBJ1-3; no definite D call. The CDR3 sequence is 14 residues long. Germline V CDR1 and CDR2: LGHDT, YNNKEL (reference sequence). V gave up 4 bases and J gave up 0 bases, with 7 bases separating them.